This T cell receptor beta chain was sequenced in a study of shared clonotypes between healthy human individuals. CDR1 is PRHDT and CDR2 is FYEKMQ in the germline V gene (reference sequence). With 0 bases removed from V and 6 bases from J, the gap between germline ends came to 15 bases. The CDR3 has 15 amino acids. Assay used: immunoSEQ multiplex PCR; TCRdb lists only in-frame clones, some missing. This table has 1.5 million to 2.5 million clones, roughly 94% appearing once. Naivety among CD8 cells was defined by CD45RO negativity and positive CCR7 selection, thereby excluding terminally differentiated effector memory CD45RA+ cells.

The sequencing input was naive CD8+ T cells sorted from blood. This receptor was taken from a man younger than 35 in good health. V and J are TRBV13 and TRBJ2-7, with D possibly TRBD2 on 6 matching bases. The CDR3: CASSLGAGGVSEQYF. The CDR3 DNA reads TGTGCCAGCAGCTTAGGAGCCGGAGGGGTCTCCGAGCAGTACTTC.